This T cell receptor beta chain was recorded in a study of radiotherapy plus CTLA-4 blockade in lung cancer. Findings of the study overall: It was early blood T cell clone dynamics, with interferon-beta, that reportedly best predicted response. TCR clones from tumors expanded in blood after radiotherapy plus ipilimumab.

Data came from immunoSEQ multiplex PCR; TCRdb stores just in-frame clones and leaves some out. The sample shows about 73,000 clones, about nine tenths of them seen only once. Remarks on this clone: What it binds is not known.

The study gave focal radiation plus ipilimumab CTLA-4 blockade to patients with chemo-refractory metastatic non-small-cell lung cancer. The sample in question was peripheral blood, obtained from a patient treated with radiotherapy plus ipilimumab. The sequence derives from a human donor with non-small cell lung cancer that progressed on radiotherapy plus ipilimumab.

CDR3 sequence: CASSIPGLAGNEQFF. Written as DNA, the CDR3 is TGTGCCAGTAGTATCCCGGGACTAGCGGGCAATGAGCAGTTCTTC. This chain uses TRBV19 with TRBJ2-1; 12 bases fit TRBD2. Germline values: CDR1 LNHDA, CDR2 SQIVND (reference sequence). The CDR3 length is 15 residues. V lost 3 bases to trimming and J lost 6 bases; unmatched junction nucleotides: 3. The full variable domain, rest sourced from reference TRBV19 and TRBJ2-1, is DGGITQSPKYLFRKEGQNVTLSCEQNLNHDAMYWYRQDPGQGLRLIYYSQIVNDFQKGDIAEGYSVSREKKESFPLTVTSAQKNPTAFYLCASSIPGLAGNEQFFGPGTRLTVL.